This TCR beta chain was observed in a study of monozygotic twins with inflammatory bowel disease. The CDR3 contains 13 residues. CDR1 SQVTM and CDR2 ANQGSEA come from the germline V gene. Details on this clonotype: Antigen unknown.

Whole-study results and caveats: Against healthy co-twins, IBD patients had lower TCRbeta diversity (measured by inverse Simpson). Compared with healthy twins, IBD patients shared fewer clonotypes with others, especially with disease activity.

A 6-nucleotide sample barcode was carried by the UMIs, which template switching added. Using the 5' RACE reads, TCRdb records one entry per CDR3 protein without DNA. The listing records approximately 400,000 distinct CDR3 sequences. The sequencing sample was made of blood. The chain links TRBV29-1 to TRBJ1-5. This receptor was obtained from a human donor with ulcerative colitis or Crohn's disease, or a healthy co-twin of an affected twin (not recorded which). CDR3 sequence reads: CSVARDSNQPQHF.